These 5 T cell receptor beta chains were sequenced from one sample in a study of OX40 agonist ivuxolimab in advanced cancers. Profiled with immunoSEQ multiplex PCR; TCRdb holds only in-frame clones, not every one. The sample consists of tens of thousands of clones, about 86% of them appearing once. This sample comprised CD4+ or CD8+ T cells sorted from blood, obtained in a trial of the OX40 agonist ivuxolimab. The receptors derive from an adult with an advanced solid tumor such as melanoma, head and neck, liver or kidney cancer.

This sequence joins TRBV7-9 and TRBJ1-5; weak D call: TRBD1 (5 bases). This CDR3 is built from 15 residues. V was trimmed by 5 bases and J by 4 bases, leaving 15 bases between them. Germline V lookup: CDR1 SEHNR, CDR2 FQNEAQ (reference sequence). The CDR3 region is CASSNPGADNQPQHF. The CDR3 nucleotides are TGTGCCAGCAGCAACCCCGGGGCCGATAATCAGCCCCAGCATTTT.

The V and J genes are TRBV27 and TRBJ2-5, with D possibly matching TRBD1 (5 bases). Germline values: CDR1 MNHEY, CDR2 SMNVEV (reference sequence). The CDR3 totals 16 residues. V shed 2 bases and J shed 5 bases, with 18 bases lying between them. The CDR3 region has the DNA TGTGCCAGCAGTTTAGGGGCGGACATCCCTACGGAGACCCAGTACTTC. Its protein product is CASSLGADIPTETQYF.

This chain links TRBV15 with TRBJ2-3, with 11 bases matching TRBD2. The CDR3 runs to 16 residues. Germline loops: CDR1 LNHNV, CDR2 YYDKDF (reference sequence). V shed 5 bases, J shed 5 bases, and the junction held 9 bases outside the gene matches. CDR3 DNA: TGTGCCACCAGCCAACTAGCGGGAGCACAGAAAGATACGCAGTATTTT. Protein sequence: CATSQLAGAQKDTQYF.

The chain links TRBV19 to TRBJ1-1; no definite D call. This CDR3 is built from 13 residues. V was trimmed by 3 bases and J by 3 bases, leaving 8 bases between them. CDR1 is LNHDA and CDR2 is SQIVND in the germline V gene (reference sequence). CDR3 bases: TGTGCCAGTAGTATTTTTAAGTACACTGAAGCTTTCTTT. Translating gives CASSIFKYTEAFF.

The J gene is TRBJ1-2, the V gene TRBV5-4; 8 bases fit TRBD1. The junction had 7 bases not matched to a gene; V was cut back by 4 bases and J by 2 bases. The CDR3 runs 15 residues. The V gene's germline CDR1 is SGHNT and CDR2 YYREEE (reference sequence). In DNA form, the CDR3 reads TGTGCCAGCAGCACCACTCGGACAGGGAACTATGGCTACACCTTC. Its translation is CASSTTRTGNYGYTF.